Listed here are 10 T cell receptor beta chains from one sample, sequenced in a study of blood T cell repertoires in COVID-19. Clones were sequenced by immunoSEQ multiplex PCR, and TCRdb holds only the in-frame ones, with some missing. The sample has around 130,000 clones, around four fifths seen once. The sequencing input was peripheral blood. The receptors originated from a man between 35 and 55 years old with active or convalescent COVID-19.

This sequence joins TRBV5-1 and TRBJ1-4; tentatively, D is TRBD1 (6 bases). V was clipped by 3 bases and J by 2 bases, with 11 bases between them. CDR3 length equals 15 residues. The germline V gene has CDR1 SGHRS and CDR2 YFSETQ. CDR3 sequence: CASSSGQTTNEKLFF. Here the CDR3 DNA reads TGCGCCAGCAGCTCTGGACAGACCACTAATGAAAAACTGTTTTTT.

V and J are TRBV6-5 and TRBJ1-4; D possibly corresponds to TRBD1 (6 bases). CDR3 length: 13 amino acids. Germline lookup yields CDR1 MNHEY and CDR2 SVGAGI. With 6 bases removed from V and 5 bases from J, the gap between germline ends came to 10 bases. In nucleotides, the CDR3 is TGTGCCAGCAGCTCGGGACAAAATGAAAAACTGTTTTTT. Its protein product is CASSSGQNEKLFF.

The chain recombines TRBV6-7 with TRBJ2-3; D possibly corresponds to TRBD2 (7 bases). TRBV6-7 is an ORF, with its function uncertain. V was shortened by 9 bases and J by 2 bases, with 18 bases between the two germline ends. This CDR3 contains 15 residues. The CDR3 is CASSTGGPSTDTQYF. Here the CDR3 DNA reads TGTGCCAGTAGTACCGGGGGGCCCTCCACAGATACGCAGTATTTT.

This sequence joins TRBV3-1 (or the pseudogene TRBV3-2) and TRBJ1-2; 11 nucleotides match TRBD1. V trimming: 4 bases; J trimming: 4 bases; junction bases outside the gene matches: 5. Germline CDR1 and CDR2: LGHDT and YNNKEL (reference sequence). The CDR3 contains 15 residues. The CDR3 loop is CASSLGTGGGYGYTF. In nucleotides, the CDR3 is TGTGCCAGCAGCCTCGGGACAGGGGGAGGCTATGGCTACACCTTC.

CDR3 sequence (DNA): TGTGCCAGCAGCCCCGGGACAGACGTTAATTCACCCCTCCACTTT. It translates to CASSPGTDVNSPLHF. This chain uses TRBV6-5 with TRBJ1-6; the match to TRBD1 covers 7 bases. The CDR3 contains 15 residues. Trimming removed 6 bases from V and 6 bases from J; junction bases left unmatched: 8. Germline V gene lookup returns CDR1 MNHEY and CDR2 SVGAGI.

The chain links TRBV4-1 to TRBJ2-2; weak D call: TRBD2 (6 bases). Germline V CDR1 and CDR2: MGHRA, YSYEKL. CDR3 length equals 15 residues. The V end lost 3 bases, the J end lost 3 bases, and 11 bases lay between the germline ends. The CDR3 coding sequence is TGCGCCAGCAGCCACGGGAGACCGGACACCGGGGAGCTGTTTTTT. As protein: CASSHGRPDTGELFF.

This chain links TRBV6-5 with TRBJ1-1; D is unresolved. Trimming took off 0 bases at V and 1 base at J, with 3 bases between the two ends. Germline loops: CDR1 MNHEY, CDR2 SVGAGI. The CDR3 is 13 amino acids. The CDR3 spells CASSYSRNTEAFF. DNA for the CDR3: TGTGCCAGCAGTTACTCCAGGAACACTGAAGCTTTCTTT.

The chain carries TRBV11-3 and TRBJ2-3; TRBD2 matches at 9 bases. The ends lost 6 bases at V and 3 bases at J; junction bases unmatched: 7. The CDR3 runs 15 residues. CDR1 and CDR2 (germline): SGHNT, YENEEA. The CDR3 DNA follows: TGTGCCAGCAGTTCACCGGGACTAGCTACAGATACGCAGTATTTT. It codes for CASSSPGLATDTQYF. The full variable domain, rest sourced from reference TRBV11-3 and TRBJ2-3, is EAGVVQSPRYKIIEKKQPVAFWCNPISGHNTLYWYLQNLGQGPELLIRYENEEAVDDSQLPKDRFSAERLKGVDSTLKIQPAELGDSAVYLCASSSPGLATDTQYFGPGTRLTVL.

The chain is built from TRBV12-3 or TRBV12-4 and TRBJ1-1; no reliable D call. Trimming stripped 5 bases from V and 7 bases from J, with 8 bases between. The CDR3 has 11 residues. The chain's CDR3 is CASSPSYEAFF. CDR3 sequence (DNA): TGTGCCAGCAGTCCGAGCTATGAAGCTTTCTTT.

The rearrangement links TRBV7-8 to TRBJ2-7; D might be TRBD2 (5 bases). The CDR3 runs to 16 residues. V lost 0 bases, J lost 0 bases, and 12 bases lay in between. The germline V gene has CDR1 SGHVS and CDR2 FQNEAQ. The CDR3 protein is CASSLALGRDSYEQYF. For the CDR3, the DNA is TGTGCCAGCAGCTTAGCCCTTGGACGGGACTCCTACGAGCAGTACTTC. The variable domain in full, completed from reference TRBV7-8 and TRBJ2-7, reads GAGVSQSPRYKVAKRGQDVALRCDPISGHVSLFWYQQALGQGPEFLTYFQNEAQLDKSGLPSDRFFAERPEGSVSTLKIQRTQQEDSAVYLCASSLALGRDSYEQYFGPGTRLTVT.